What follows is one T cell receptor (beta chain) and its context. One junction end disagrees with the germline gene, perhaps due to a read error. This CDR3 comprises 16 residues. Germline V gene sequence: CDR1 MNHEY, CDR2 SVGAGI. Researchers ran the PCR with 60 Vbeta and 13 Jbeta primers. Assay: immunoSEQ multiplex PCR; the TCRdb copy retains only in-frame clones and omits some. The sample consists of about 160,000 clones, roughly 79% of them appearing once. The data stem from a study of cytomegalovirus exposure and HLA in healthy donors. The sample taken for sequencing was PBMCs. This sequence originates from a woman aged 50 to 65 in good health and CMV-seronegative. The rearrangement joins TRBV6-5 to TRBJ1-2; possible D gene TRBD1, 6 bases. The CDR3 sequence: CASTYLMDRNNYGYTF. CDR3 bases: TGTGCCAGCACTTACCTAATGGACAGAAATAACTATGGCTACACCTTC.